The 14 T cell receptor beta chains below all came from one sample that was sequenced in a study of identical twins. TCRdb ran MiXCR on the 5' RACE reads and lists one entry per CDR3 protein. The table has under 900,000 distinct CDR3 sequences, roughly an eighth seen once. These data were also filed under a second study, of yellow fever vaccine responses in identical twins.

Sequencing was carried out using PBMCs. These receptors all come from a woman aged 18-29 years in good health.

This clonotype was counted a single time. The rearrangement joins TRBV6-6 to TRBJ2-7; tentative D call: TRBD2 (6 bases). The germline V gene encodes CDR1 MNHNY and CDR2 SVGAGI (reference sequence). The CDR3 totals 12 residues. V shed 7 bases and J shed 3 bases, with 10 bases lying between them. The CDR3 spells CASIGRGYEQYF. CDR3 in DNA: TGTGCCAGCATCGGGAGAGGCTACGAGCAGTACTTC.

This sequence joins TRBV10-3 and TRBJ2-1, with 7 nucleotides matching TRBD1. The CDR3 has 11 amino acids. J was trimmed by 7 bases and V by 9 bases; bases with no gene match: 3. Germline values: CDR1 ENHRY, CDR2 SYGVKD. As DNA, the CDR3 is TGTGCCATTGGGACAGCAAATGAGCAGTTCTTC. Amino acids: CAIGTANEQFF.

The chain uses TRBV12-3 or TRBV12-4 and TRBJ2-1, with D unclear. The CDR3 runs 14 residues. The V end was cut by 4 bases, the J end by 7 bases, with 14 bases between. This CDR3 is CASSSSRWENEQFF. Written as DNA, the CDR3 is TGTGCCAGCAGTTCGTCCAGGTGGGAAAATGAGCAGTTCTTC.

Only a few counts were recorded for this clonotype. This rearrangement joins TRBV10-2 to TRBJ2-7; D remains ambiguous. The V gene lost 0 bases and the J gene lost 6 bases, with 3 bases spanning the gap. CDR1 is WSHSY, CDR2 SAAADI, per germline. This CDR3 has 11 residues. CDR3: CASSESTEQYV. The CDR3 DNA sequence: TGCGCCAGCAGTGAGTCGACCGAGCAGTACGTC.

V and J are TRBV20-1 and TRBJ1-5; TRBD1 agrees at 11 bases. The germline V gene has CDR1 DFQATT and CDR2 SNEGSKA (reference sequence). The V segment lost 3 bases and the J segment 2 bases; nucleotides outside the gene matches: 6. CDR3 length: 16 amino acids. The CDR3 protein is CSARTGTGGGNQPQHF. CDR3 sequence (DNA): TGCAGTGCTAGGACCGGGACAGGGGGTGGCAATCAGCCCCAGCATTTT.

The table lists this clonotype with many counts. This sequence joins TRBV5-1 and TRBJ2-1; D possibly corresponds to TRBD2 (5 bases). Between the trimmed V and J ends, which lost 0 bases and 6 bases, there was a span of 13 bases. CDR1 and CDR2 from the germline V gene are SGHRS and YFSETQ. The CDR3 totals 15 residues. In DNA form, the CDR3 reads TGCGCCAGCAGCTTGGGTTATAGCGCTCCCAATGAGCAGTTCTTC. It translates to CASSLGYSAPNEQFF.

This clonotype was seen at least ten times. The chain has TRBV7-2 and TRBJ2-3, with 9 bases fitting TRBD2. The germline CDR1 and CDR2 sequences are SGHTA and FQGNSA. The CDR3 sequence is 19 residues long. V dropped 2 bases and J dropped 0; count of bases not matched to a gene: 12. The CDR3: CASSLTLAGIGRSTDTQYF. As DNA, the CDR3 is TGTGCCAGCAGCTTAACCCTAGCGGGAATTGGTCGCAGCACAGATACGCAGTATTTT.

The gene calls are TRBV27 and TRBJ1-6; the match to TRBD1 covers 7 bases. This CDR3 contains 13 residues. Germline V gives CDR1 MNHEY, CDR2 SMNVEV (reference sequence). J was trimmed by 5 bases and V by 6 bases; bases with no gene match: 1. For the CDR3, the DNA is TGTGCCAGCAGCAGGGGGGATAATTCACCCCTCCACTTT. Residues: CASSRGDNSPLHF.

The rearrangement uses TRBV20-1 and TRBJ2-5, with D perhaps TRBD2 (5 bases). Between the trimmed V and J ends, which lost 0 bases and 5 bases, there was a span of 16 bases. Germline lookup yields CDR1 DFQATT and CDR2 SNEGSKA (reference sequence). The CDR3 contains 15 residues. CDR3 sequence reads: CSARDALARLETQYF. The CDR3 region has the DNA TGCAGTGCTAGAGATGCCCTAGCTCGGTTGGAGACCCAGTACTTC.

This sequence joins TRBV12-3 or TRBV12-4 and TRBJ2-7, with no clear D. CDR3 length equals 13 residues. Deletions cut 3 bases from V and 2 bases from J, with 8 bases between. Here the CDR3 reads CASSFGSAYEQYV. In nucleotides, the CDR3 is TGTGCCAGCAGTTTTGGCAGCGCCTACGAGCAGTACGTC.

This clonotype has a handful of counts. The chain has TRBV20-1 and TRBJ1-6, with TRBD1 as a possible D gene (6 bases). Trimming stripped 5 bases from V and 10 bases from J, with 18 bases between. Germline CDR1 DFQATT, CDR2 SNEGSKA (reference sequence). This CDR3 comprises 14 residues. The CDR3, as DNA: TGCAGTGCTTCAAGGGGGGGGATCGGATCACCCCTCCACTTT. Translated: CSASRGGIGSPLHF.

CDR3 in amino acids: CASRKPGLLQYEQYF. In DNA, the CDR3 is TGTGCCAGCAGAAAACCGGGACTACTCCAATACGAGCAGTACTTC. V gene TRBV6-2 or TRBV6-3 combines with J gene TRBJ2-7; 7 positions match TRBD2. The CDR3 has 15 amino acids. Germline assignment: CDR1 MNHEY and CDR2 SVGEGT. Germline trimming cut 6 bases from V and 4 bases from J; bases unmatched to any gene: 12.

This clonotype was seen only a few times. The CDR3 region is CASSQGAGGGNPYEQYF. In DNA form, the CDR3 reads TGCGCCAGCAGCCAAGGAGCGGGTGGCGGAAACCCTTACGAGCAGTACTTC. This chain uses TRBV4-1 with TRBJ2-7, with a weak D call TRBD2 (6 bases). The CDR3 runs 17 residues. V lost 1 base and J 4 bases, leaving 20 bases between the germline ends. Germline-derived CDR1 and CDR2 are MGHRA and YSYEKL.

The chain combines TRBV20-1 with TRBJ1-5, with 8 positions matching TRBD1. This CDR3 is built from 16 residues. Germline values: CDR1 DFQATT, CDR2 SNEGSKA (reference sequence). With V trimmed by 2 bases and J by 4 bases, 10 bases remained unmatched. The CDR3 coding sequence is TGCAGTGCTAGACGAGCTCCGACAGGGGTGAATCAGCCCCAGCATTTT. It codes for CSARRAPTGVNQPQHF.